This T cell receptor beta chain was retrieved from a study of blood T cell repertoires in COVID-19. Study background: Acute and convalescent COVID-19 specimens originated in the United States, Italy and Spain.

V shed 1 base and J 4 bases; nucleotides not matched to a gene: 3. The CDR3 is made up of 15 amino acids. Per the germline V gene, CDR1 is SNHLY and CDR2 is FYNNEI. Original methodology: Estimated nucleated cell counts came from reference gene primer amplification. TCRdb's table, derived via immunoSEQ multiplex PCR, lists solely in-frame clones and lacks some. That table supplies the V and J calls and clone size; D and trimming were determined from the DNA. The sample records hundreds of thousands of clones, 87% being singletons. This receptor was taken from a woman between 45 and 60 years old with COVID-19, enrolled during active disease. What was sequenced was peripheral blood. The chain is built from TRBV2 and TRBJ2-7; TRBD1 matches at 11 bases. The CDR3 DNA sequence: TGTGCCAGCAGTGAAGGTGGGACAGGGGGATACGAGCAGTACTTC. Protein product: CASSEGGTGGYEQYF.